This entry features one T cell receptor (beta chain) sequence. There is no known antigen for this receptor. Reads for this sample came from an Illumina HiSeq 2000. The TCR beta cDNA libraries were made using 5'RACE template switching, a step that added both a universal primer site and unique molecular identifiers. cDNA synthesis was primed from the TCR beta constant segment and was followed by two successive PCR amplification steps. From the authors' description of their analysis: MIGEC was used to demultiplex reads and group reads by UMI, and MiTCR was used to assemble and quantify clonotypes. To remove erroneous sequences, TCR cDNA sequences were retained only when supported by two or more reads. The tcR package was used for downstream repertoire analysis, and clonotypes were matched between fractions using CDR3 nucleotide sequence together with V segment. VDJmatch was used to annotate antigen specificity against VDJdb, with one amino acid substitution allowed in CDR3. The reads underwent TCRdb reprocessing, giving one record for each CDR3 protein sequence and no DNA. The V and J calls reflect TCRdb's pipeline rather than the authors' work. Per the sample table, the count is fewer than 200,000 distinct CDR3 sequences. The top ten clonotypes cover roughly 20% of the sample.

These data are taken from a study of T cells expressing NK-cell markers (dated by TCRdb to the early 2020s). At the level of the whole study: Eight or nine donors provided sorted CD3+CD56+NKG2C+, CD3+CD56+NKG2C- and CD3+CD56-NKG2C+ T-cell subsets, whose TCR beta-chain repertoires were profiled. All eight donors whose samples were sequenced were randomly selected healthy volunteers, three of them men and five women. Libraries were sequenced as 2 x 150 bp reads on Illumina HiSeq 2000/2500, MiSeq or NextSeq. Seven of the eight sequenced donors were HCMV-seropositive and one was HCMV-seronegative.

The paper's findings and limits, for the study overall: Those dominant clonotypes were again the most abundant among CD3+CD56-NKG2C+ cells in a handful of donors, at about 28.3-65%. Whether the expanded NKG2C-expressing T cell clones were specific for HCMV antigens remained unclear. In over 5 donors, the dominant CD3+CD56+NKG2C+ clonotypes were among the top 10 CD8+ clonotypes and accounted for roughly 1.0-8% of CD8+ T cells.

The CDR3, from cysteine to phenylalanine, totals 18 residues. The entry carries no DNA sequence. The germline V gene (reference sequence) yields MNHEY for CDR1 and SMNVEV for CDR2. To determine HCMV serostatus, a commercial ELISA kit was used to detect HCMV-specific IgG in serum. Ficoll density gradient centrifugation was used to isolate peripheral blood mononuclear cells from blood. The TCR was taken from a woman aged 18 to 75 in good health. The source material was blood T cells: a sorted CD56 or NKG2C T cell subset, CD4+ or CD8+ T cells, or bulk PBMC T cells (not recorded which). The chain was built from TRBV27 and TRBJ2-7; TCRdb's D gene call, TRBD2, goes unchecked for lack of DNA. The CDR3: CASRTPQVASGSRYEQYF.